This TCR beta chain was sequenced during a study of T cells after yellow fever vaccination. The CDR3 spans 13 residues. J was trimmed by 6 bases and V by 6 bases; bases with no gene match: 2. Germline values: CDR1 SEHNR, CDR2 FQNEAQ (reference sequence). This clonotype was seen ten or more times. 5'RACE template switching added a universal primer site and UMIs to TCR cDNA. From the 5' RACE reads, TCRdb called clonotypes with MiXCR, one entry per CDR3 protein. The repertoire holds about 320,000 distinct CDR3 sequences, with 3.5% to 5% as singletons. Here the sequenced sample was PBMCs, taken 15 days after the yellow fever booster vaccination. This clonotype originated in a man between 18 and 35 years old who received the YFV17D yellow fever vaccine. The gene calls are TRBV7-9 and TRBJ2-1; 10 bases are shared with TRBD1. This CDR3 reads CASSWTGGNEQFF. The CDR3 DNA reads TGTGCCAGCAGTTGGACAGGGGGCAATGAGCAGTTCTTC.